The rows below give T cell receptor beta chains drawn from one sample of a study of Graves' ophthalmopathy and Graves' hyperthyroidism. MiXCR, applied by TCRdb to the multiplex PCR reads, yields one record per CDR3 protein. The sample has approximately 640,000 distinct CDR3 sequences, 35% to 50% seen once. The sample taken for sequencing was peripheral blood. These receptors were taken from an adult man with Graves' ophthalmopathy. The CDR3 runs from the conserved cysteine through the conserved F or W. A D gene is named only where the DNA matches it firmly. Some rows have no size entry. The others give once, few or many, or a class for an expanded clone.

>TRBD1|TRBJ1-5|once|TRBV9
TGTGCCAGCAGCGTGACAGGGGACAAGGTTGAGCCCCAGCATTTT
CASSVTGDKVEPQHF
>NA|TRBJ2-2|many|TRBV5-5
TGTGCCAGCAGCCGGGCCGCGAACACCGGGGAGCTGTTTTTT
CASSRAANTGELFF
>NA|TRBJ2-7|NA|TRBV7-9
TGTGCCAGCAGCCGGGGACTCTCCTACGGGCAGTACTTC
CASSRGLSYGQYF
>NA|TRBJ1-6|once|TRBV20-1
TGCAGTGCTAGAGTGGGGGCAGGATATTCACCCCTCCACTTT
CSARVGAGYSPLHF
>NA|TRBJ2-1|NA|TRBV7-8
TGCGCCAGCAGCCAAGAAATAGTTCCATCCTACGAGCAGTTCTTC
CASSQEIVPSYEQFF
>NA|TRBJ2-5|NA|TRBV4-1
TGTGCCAGCAGCCAATTTCCCGCGACAGGCCAAGAGACCCAGTACTTC
CASSQFPATGQETQYF
>TRBD1|TRBJ1-1|NA|TRBV2
TGCGCCAGCAGCCAAGATCCGGGACAGTACATGAACACTGGAGCTTTCTTT
CASSQDPGQYMNTGAFF
>NA|TRBJ2-7|many|TRBV12-3/TRBV12-4
TGTGCCAGCAGCCCCTGGACAGACTCCTACGAGCAGTACTTC
CASSPWTDSYEQYF
>NA|TRBJ2-7|many|TRBV5-1
TGCGCCAGCGGGCCCTCCTCCTACGAGCAGTACTTC
CASGPSSYEQYF
>NA|TRBJ1-4|NA|TRBV10-3
TGTGCCATCAGTGAGGGACCGGGACCTAATGAAAAACTGTTTTTT
CAISEGPGPNEKLFF
>NA|TRBJ1-2|NA|TRBV7-9
TGTGCCACCGAGGGACTAGCGGGAAACTATGGCTACACCTTC
CATEGLAGNYGYTF
>NA|TRBJ1-4|few|TRBV11-2
TGCGCCAGCAGCCAAGGTGGGGGTAGTGGTGAAAAACTGTTTTTT
CASSQGGGSGEKLFF
>NA|TRBJ1-5|NA|TRBV10-3
TGTGCCATCAGTGAGTCGGGGGGTCGCAATCAGCCCCAGCATTTT
CAISESGGRNQPQHF
>NA|TRBJ1-4|many|TRBV9
TGTGCCAGCAGCCCCGGGTTTCAAGGCGAAAAACTGTTTTTT
CASSPGFQGEKLFF
>TRBD1|TRBJ1-5|once|TRBV2
TGTGCCAGCAGGTCTCAGGGGGAAAAAGTTCAGCCCCAGCATTTT
CASRSQGEKVQPQHF
>NA|TRBJ1-1|NA|TRBV2
TGTGCCAGCGGGGGAGGGGGGACTGAAGCTTTCTTT
CASGGGGTEAFF
>NA|TRBJ2-7|NA|TRBV10-3
TGTGCCAGCAGTGAGCCCCGGGGACCTAACGCCTACGAGCAGTACTTC
CASSEPRGPNAYEQYF
>NA|TRBJ1-1|many|TRBV5-1
TGCGCCAGCAGCCAAAGACCTGGACAGGCTTTCTTT
CASSQRPGQAFF
>TRBD1|TRBJ1-1|many|TRBV10-2
TGCGCCAGCAGAAAGGACAGGGTAAACACTGAAGCTTTCTTT
CASRKDRVNTEAFF
>TRBD1|TRBJ1-5|NA|TRBV7-8
TGTGCCAGCAGCCCCCAGACAGGGTATCAGCCCCAGCATTTT
CASSPQTGYQPQHF
>TRBD1|TRBJ2-7|many|TRBV2
TGTGCCAGCATGACAGGGGGCTACGAGCAGTACTTC
CASMTGGYEQYF
>TRBD2|TRBJ2-7|NA|TRBV4-3
TGCGCCAGCAGCCAAGGGGGACTAGCGGACGGGTACGAGCAGTACTTC
CASSQGGLADGYEQYF
>TRBD2|TRBJ2-5|NA|TRBV6-5
TGTGCCAGCAGTTACTCGAGGGTAGCGGGAGCGGGTGGGACCCAGTACTTC
CASSYSRVAGAGGTQYF
>TRBD1|TRBJ1-1|few|TRBV12-3/TRBV12-4
TGTGCCAGCAGTTTGGACAGGAAGAACACTGAAGCTTTCTTT
CASSLDRKNTEAFF
>NA|TRBJ1-1|NA|TRBV7-9
TGCGCCAGCAGCCAACCGGGTGGGAGAACTGAAGCTTTCTTT
CASSQPGGRTEAFF
>NA|TRBJ1-3|few|TRBV9
TGTGCCAGCAGCCCAGGGCTGCGGAACACCATATATTTT
CASSPGLRNTIYF
>NA|TRBJ1-4|NA|TRBV5-1
TGCGCCAGCAGCTTTCCGGATGGAAAACTGTTTTTT
CASSFPDGKLFF
>NA|TRBJ1-2|many|TRBV29-1
TGCAGCGTAGAGATCGCGAGGGAAGGCTATGGCTACACCTTC
CSVEIAREGYGYTF
>NA|TRBJ2-1|many|TRBV7-2
TGTGCCAGCAGCTTCTGGGGTGAGCAGTTCTTC
CASSFWGEQFF
>NA|TRBJ1-6|NA|TRBV5-4
TGTGCCAGCAGCTCCGGGCCCTCTGGCTCCTATAATTCACCCCTCCACTTT
CASSSGPSGSYNSPLHF
>TRBD1|TRBJ2-7|many|TRBV19
TGTGCCAGTAGTATGCACACCGGGACAGACCTCTACGAGCAGTACTTC
CASSMHTGTDLYEQYF
>NA|TRBJ1-3|NA|TRBV2
TGTGCCAGCAGTGAACAGGCAGGAGACTCTGGAAACACCATATATTTT
CASSEQAGDSGNTIYF
>NA|TRBJ2-2|NA|TRBV7-3
TGTGCCAGCAGCTCCCCGGACAGTTTTAACACCGGGGAGCTGTTTTTT
CASSSPDSFNTGELFF
>TRBD2|TRBJ2-7|few|TRBV20-1
TGCAGTGCTAGATTGGGACTAGCGGGCGCATACGAGCAGTACTTC
CSARLGLAGAYEQYF
>TRBD2|TRBJ2-5|many|TRBV13
TGTGCCAGCAGCTTGGGACCATCCGGGACTAGAGGCGAGACCCAGTACTTC
CASSLGPSGTRGETQYF
>NA|TRBJ2-7|NA|TRBV14
TGTGCCAGCAGCTCGAGCTTTGGGGATGGACTTGCAGAATACGAGCAGCACTTC
CASSSSFGDGLAEYEQHF
>TRBD2|TRBJ2-7|few|TRBV20-1
TGCAGTGCCACCGGGGGGCTAGCGGGGGCCTACGAGCAGTACTTC
CSATGGLAGAYEQYF
>NA|TRBJ2-5|many|TRBV20-1
TGCAGTGCTAGTTCCCAGACCCAGTACTTC
CSASSQTQYF
>NA|TRBJ2-7|NA|TRBV12-3/TRBV12-4
NA
CASSFCASGLGQGQQYF
>TRBD1|TRBJ2-5|NA|TRBV15
TGTGCCACCAGCAGAGATGGGCAGGGGGCCCAGTACTTC
CATSRDGQGAQYF
>NA|TRBJ2-5|many|TRBV9
TGTGCCAGCAGCGTAGGAAAGGGACTGATTACGGAGACCCAGTACTTC
CASSVGKGLITETQYF
>NA|TRBJ1-4|NA|TRBV30
TGTGCCTGGAGTGTACCCTATGAAAAACTGTTTTTT
CAWSVPYEKLFF
>TRBD2|TRBJ2-7|many|TRBV13
TGTGCCAGCAGCCCGGGACTAGACGAGCAGTACTTC
CASSPGLDEQYF
>NA|TRBJ1-5|many|TRBV12-3/TRBV12-4
TGTGCCAGCAGTGCCCAGGGCAATGGCAATCAGCCCCAGCATTTT
CASSAQGNGNQPQHF
>NA|TRBJ2-7|few|TRBV6-5
TGTGCCAGCAGTTACGTGTCAGGGGAATCCTACGAGCAGTACTTC
CASSYVSGESYEQYF
>TRBD1|TRBJ1-6|NA|TRBV29-1
TGCAGCGTCTCCGGGACAGGGGGCTTCGGTTCACCCCTCCACTTT
CSVSGTGGFGSPLHF
>NA|TRBJ2-7|many|TRBV7-2
TGTGCCAGCGGAGTTTATTTAGCGTTCGAGCAGTACTTC
CASGVYLAFEQYF
>NA|TRBJ1-1|many|TRBV29-1
TGCAGCGCCACCGGGGGCGGCCCTGAAGCTTTCTTT
CSATGGGPEAFF
>TRBD2|TRBJ2-5|many|TRBV10-3
TGTGCCATCAGTGACCCTAACCGGGGGGACCAGTACTTC
CAISDPNRGDQYF
>TRBD1|TRBJ2-2|once|TRBV29-1
TGCAGTCGGGGGACAGGGCCGAACACCGGGGAGCTGTTTTTT
CSRGTGPNTGELFF
>NA|TRBJ1-1|many|TRBV5-1
TGCGCCAGCAGCTTGGGGCAGGTGGGTGAAGCTTTCTTT
CASSLGQVGEAFF
>NA|TRBJ1-2|many|TRBV2
TGTGCCAGCAGGTCAGCGAACTATGGCTACACCTTC
CASRSANYGYTF
>NA|TRBJ2-6|NA|TRBV10-3
TGTGCCATCAGCGTTGAAACCAGAAACTCTGGGGCCAACGTCCTGACTTTC
CAISVETRNSGANVLTF
>TRBD1|TRBJ1-1|many|TRBV7-6
TGTGCCAGCAGCCCCGGCAGGGGGGCCCGGGCTGAAGCTTTCTTT
CASSPGRGARAEAFF
>NA|TRBJ1-5|few|TRBV4-2
TGTGCCAGCAGCCAGGAGACGGGCTCGGGAGATCAGCCCCAGCATTTT
CASSQETGSGDQPQHF
>NA|TRBJ2-6|NA|TRBV29-1
TGCAGCGTAGCTGCGGGCCCAGGGGCCAACGTCCTGACTTTC
CSVAAGPGANVLTF
>NA|TRBJ2-5|once|TRBV29-1
TGCAGCGTGGCCCAGGGTATGGTGACCCAGTACTTC
CSVAQGMVTQYF
>NA|TRBJ1-5|few|TRBV10-3
TGTGCCAGCAGTTCTCCTGGGGGGGTGTGGAATCAGCCCCAGCATTTT
CASSSPGGVWNQPQHF
>NA|TRBJ2-7|NA|TRBV4-3
TGCGCCAGCAGCCAAACAGTCAGGGGCTACGAGCAGTACTTC
CASSQTVRGYEQYF
>TRBD2|TRBJ2-7|NA|TRBV10-3
TGTGCCATCTCGCAGGGCGGGGGGGCCGTCTACGAGCAGTACTTC
CAISQGGGAVYEQYF